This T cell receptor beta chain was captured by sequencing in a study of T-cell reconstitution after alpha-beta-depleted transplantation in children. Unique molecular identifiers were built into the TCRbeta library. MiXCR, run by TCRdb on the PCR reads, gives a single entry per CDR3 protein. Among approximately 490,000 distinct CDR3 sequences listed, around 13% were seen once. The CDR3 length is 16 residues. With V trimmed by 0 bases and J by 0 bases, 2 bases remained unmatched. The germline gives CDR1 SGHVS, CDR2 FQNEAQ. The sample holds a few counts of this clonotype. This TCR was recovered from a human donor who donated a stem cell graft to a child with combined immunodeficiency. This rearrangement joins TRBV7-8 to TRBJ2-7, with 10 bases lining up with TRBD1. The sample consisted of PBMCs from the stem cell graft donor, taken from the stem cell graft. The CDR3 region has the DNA TGTGCCAGCAGCTTAGCGGGACAGGGGACCTCCTACGAGCAGTACTTC. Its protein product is CASSLAGQGTSYEQYF. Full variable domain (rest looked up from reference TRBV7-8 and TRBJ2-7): GAGVSQSPRYKVAKRGQDVALRCDPISGHVSLFWYQQALGQGPEFLTYFQNEAQLDKSGLPSDRFFAERPEGSVSTLKIQRTQQEDSAVYLCASSLAGQGTSYEQYFGPGTRLTVT.